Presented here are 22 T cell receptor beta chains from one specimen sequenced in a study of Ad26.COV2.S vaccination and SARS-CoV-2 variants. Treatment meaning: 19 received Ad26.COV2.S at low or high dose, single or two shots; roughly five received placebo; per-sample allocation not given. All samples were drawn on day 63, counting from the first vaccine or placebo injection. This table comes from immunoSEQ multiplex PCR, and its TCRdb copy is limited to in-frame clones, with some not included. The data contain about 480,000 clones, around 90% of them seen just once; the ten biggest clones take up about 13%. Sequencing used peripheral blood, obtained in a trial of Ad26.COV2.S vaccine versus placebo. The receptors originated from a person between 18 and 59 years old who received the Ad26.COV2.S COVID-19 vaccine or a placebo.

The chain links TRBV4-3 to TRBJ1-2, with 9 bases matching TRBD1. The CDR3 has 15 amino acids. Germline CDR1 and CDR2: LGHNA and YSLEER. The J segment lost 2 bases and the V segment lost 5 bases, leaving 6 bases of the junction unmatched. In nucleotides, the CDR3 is TGCGCCAGCAGCGGCCGACAGGGGGGCAACTATGGCTACACCTTC. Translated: CASSGRQGGNYGYTF.

Written as DNA, the CDR3 is TGCGCCAGCAGGTTAGGGACAGCTCAAGAGACCCAGTACTTC. Encoded protein: CASRLGTAQETQYF. This chain joins TRBV5-1 and TRBJ2-5; TRBD1 matches 7 bases. The CDR3 contains 14 residues. Per the germline V gene, CDR1 is SGHRS and CDR2 is YFSETQ. The ends lost 5 bases at V and 2 bases at J; junction bases unmatched: 6.

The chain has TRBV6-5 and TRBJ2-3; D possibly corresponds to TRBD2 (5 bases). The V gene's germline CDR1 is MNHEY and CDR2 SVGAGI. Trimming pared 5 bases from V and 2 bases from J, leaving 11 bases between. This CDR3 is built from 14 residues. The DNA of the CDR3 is TGTGCCAGCAGTCTAGAGGGCCCCACAGATACGCAGTATTTT. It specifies CASSLEGPTDTQYF.

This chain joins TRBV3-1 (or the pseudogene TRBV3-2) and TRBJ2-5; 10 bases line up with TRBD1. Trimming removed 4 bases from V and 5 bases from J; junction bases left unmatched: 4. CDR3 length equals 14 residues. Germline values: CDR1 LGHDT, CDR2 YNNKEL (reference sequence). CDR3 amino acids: CASSRQGAPETQYF. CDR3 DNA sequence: TGTGCCAGCAGCCGACAGGGGGCGCCTGAGACCCAGTACTTC.

CDR3 in amino acids: CASSYFAVPRPQHF. Here the CDR3 DNA reads TGTGCCAGCAGTTACTTCGCGGTACCCCGGCCCCAGCATTTT. The chain combines TRBV6-2 or TRBV6-3 with TRBJ1-5; D is ambiguous. The CDR3 has 14 residues. Trimming cost V 1 base and J 9 bases, with 13 bases left between them. The germline CDR1 and CDR2 sequences are MNHEY and SVGEGT.

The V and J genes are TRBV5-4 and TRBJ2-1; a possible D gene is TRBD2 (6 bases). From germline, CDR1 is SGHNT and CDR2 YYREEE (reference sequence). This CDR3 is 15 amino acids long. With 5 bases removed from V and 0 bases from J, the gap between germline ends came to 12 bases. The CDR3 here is CASRRDSSSYNEQFF. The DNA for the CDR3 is TGTGCCAGCAGGCGGGACTCCAGCTCCTACAATGAGCAGTTCTTC.

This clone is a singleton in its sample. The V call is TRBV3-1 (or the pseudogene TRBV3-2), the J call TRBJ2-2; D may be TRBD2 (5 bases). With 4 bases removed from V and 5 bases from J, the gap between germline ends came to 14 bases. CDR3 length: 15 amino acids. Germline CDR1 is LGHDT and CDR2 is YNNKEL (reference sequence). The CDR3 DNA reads TGTGCCAGCAGCCCTAGCACCGTGGCGACCGGGGAGCTGTTTTTT. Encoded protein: CASSPSTVATGELFF.

In DNA, the CDR3 is TGTGCCAGCAGCCCACTTAGCTCCTATAATTCACCCCTCCACTTT. Its translation: CASSPLSSYNSPLHF. The chain couples TRBV27 to TRBJ1-6; D unclear. Trimming left V 6 bases short and J 0 bases short, with 9 bases between. Germline values: CDR1 MNHEY, CDR2 SMNVEV (reference sequence). This CDR3 contains 15 residues.

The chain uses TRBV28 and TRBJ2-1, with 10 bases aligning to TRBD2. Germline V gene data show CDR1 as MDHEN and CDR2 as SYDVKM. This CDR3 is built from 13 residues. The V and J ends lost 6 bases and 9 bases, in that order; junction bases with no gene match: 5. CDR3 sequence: CASRSSGSPEQFF. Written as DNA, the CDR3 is TGTGCCAGCAGGTCTAGCGGGAGTCCTGAGCAGTTCTTC.

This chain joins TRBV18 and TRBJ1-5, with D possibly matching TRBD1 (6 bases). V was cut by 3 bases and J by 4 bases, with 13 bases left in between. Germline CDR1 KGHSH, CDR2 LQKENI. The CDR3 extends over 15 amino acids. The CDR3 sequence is CASSPGQNQNQPQHF. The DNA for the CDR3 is TGTGCCAGCTCACCTGGACAGAACCAAAATCAGCCCCAGCATTTT.

CDR3 region: CASSEHRAVYGYTF. CDR3 nucleotide sequence: TGTGCCAGCAGTGAACACAGGGCCGTCTATGGCTACACCTTC. J is TRBJ1-2 and V is TRBV6-1, with a tentative D call TRBD1 (6 bases). The CDR3 consists of 14 residues. V was trimmed by 2 bases and J by 4 bases, leaving 11 bases between them. Germline CDR1 and CDR2: MNHNS and SASEGT.

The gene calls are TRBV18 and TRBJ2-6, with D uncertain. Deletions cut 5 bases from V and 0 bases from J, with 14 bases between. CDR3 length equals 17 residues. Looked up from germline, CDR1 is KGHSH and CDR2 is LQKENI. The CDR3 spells CASSISTGGSGANVLTF. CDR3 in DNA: TGTGCCAGCTCAATTTCAACCGGCGGCTCTGGGGCCAACGTCCTGACTTTC.

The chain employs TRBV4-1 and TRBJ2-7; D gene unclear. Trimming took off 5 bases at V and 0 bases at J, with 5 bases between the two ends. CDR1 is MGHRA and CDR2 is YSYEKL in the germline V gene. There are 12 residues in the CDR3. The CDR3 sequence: CASSSISYEQYF. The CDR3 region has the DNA TGCGCCAGCAGCTCCATCTCCTACGAGCAGTACTTC.

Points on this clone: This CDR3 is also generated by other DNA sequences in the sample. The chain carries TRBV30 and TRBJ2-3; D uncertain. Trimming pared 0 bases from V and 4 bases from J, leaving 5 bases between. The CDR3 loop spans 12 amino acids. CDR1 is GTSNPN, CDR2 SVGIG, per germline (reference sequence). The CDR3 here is CAWSVLPDTQYF. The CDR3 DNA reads TGTGCCTGGAGTGTACTACCAGATACGCAGTATTTT.

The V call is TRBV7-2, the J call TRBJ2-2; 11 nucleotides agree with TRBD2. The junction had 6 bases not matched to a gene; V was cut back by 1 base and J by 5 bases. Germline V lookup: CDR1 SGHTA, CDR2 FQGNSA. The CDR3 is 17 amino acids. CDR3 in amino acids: CASSLDSGRAPTGELFF. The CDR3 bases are TGTGCCAGCAGCTTAGATAGCGGGAGGGCCCCGACCGGGGAGCTGTTTTTT.

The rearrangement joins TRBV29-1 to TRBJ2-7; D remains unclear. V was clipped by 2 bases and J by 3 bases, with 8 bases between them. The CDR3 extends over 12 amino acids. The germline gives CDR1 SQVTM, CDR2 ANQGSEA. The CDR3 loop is CSVEPFNYEQYF. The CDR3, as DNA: TGCAGCGTTGAACCCTTTAACTACGAGCAGTACTTC.

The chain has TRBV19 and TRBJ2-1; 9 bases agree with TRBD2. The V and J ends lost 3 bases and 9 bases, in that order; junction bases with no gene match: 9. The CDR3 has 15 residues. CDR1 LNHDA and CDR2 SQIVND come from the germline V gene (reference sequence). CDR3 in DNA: TGTGCCAGTAGTATCGCTAGCGGGACGGGAGGTGAGCAGTTCTTC. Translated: CASSIASGTGGEQFF.

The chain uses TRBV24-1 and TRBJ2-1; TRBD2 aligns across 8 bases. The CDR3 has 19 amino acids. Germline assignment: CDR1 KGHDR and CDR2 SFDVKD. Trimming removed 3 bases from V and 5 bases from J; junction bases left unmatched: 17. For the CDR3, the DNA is TGTGCCACCAGTGATCCTCAAGGGAGCGGGAGATTATCCCACAATGAGCAGTTCTTC. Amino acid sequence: CATSDPQGSGRLSHNEQFF.

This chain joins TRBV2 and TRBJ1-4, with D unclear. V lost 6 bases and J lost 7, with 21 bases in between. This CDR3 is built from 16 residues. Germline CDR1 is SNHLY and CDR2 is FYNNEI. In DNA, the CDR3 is TGTGCCAGCAGGGGTTCTATGTCGCGGGTCGGTGAAAAACTGTTTTTT. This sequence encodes CASRGSMSRVGEKLFF.

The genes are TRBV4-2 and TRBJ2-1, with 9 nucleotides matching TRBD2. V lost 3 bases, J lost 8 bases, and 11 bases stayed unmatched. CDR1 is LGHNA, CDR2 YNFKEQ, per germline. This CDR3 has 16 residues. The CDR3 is CASSQRPGLATDEQFF. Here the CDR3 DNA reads TGTGCCAGCAGCCAGAGACCCGGACTAGCGACAGATGAGCAGTTCTTC.

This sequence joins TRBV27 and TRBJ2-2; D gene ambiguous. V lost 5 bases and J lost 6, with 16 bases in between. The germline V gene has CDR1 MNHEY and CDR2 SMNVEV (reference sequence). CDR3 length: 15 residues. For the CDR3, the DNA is TGTGCCAGCAGTCCCCGGGTCTCTGGTGCCGGGGAGCTGTTTTTT. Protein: CASSPRVSGAGELFF.

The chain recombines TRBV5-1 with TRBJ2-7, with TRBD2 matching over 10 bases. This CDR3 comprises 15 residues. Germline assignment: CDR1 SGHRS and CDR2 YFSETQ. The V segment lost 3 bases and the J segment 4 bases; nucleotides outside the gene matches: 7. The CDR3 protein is CASSSLAGSMYEQYF. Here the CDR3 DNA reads TGCGCCAGCAGCTCACTAGCGGGAAGCATGTACGAGCAGTACTTC.